The present T cell receptor beta chain was sequenced within a study of Ad26.COV2.S vaccination and SARS-CoV-2 variants. The sample's treatment: over 15 received Ad26.COV2.S at low or high dose, single or two shots; 5 received placebo; per-sample allocation not given. Vaccine and placebo recipients were sampled on day 63 after the first injection. Measured with immunoSEQ multiplex PCR; TCRdb has only the in-frame clones, and not every one. The sample has about 320,000 clones, 86% seen once. V shed 5 bases, J shed 4 bases, and the junction held 7 bases outside the gene matches. This CDR3 spans 14 amino acids. Germline V gene sequence: CDR1 SGHTA, CDR2 FQGNSA.

The TCR was taken from a person aged 18 to 65 who received the Ad26.COV2.S COVID-19 vaccine or a placebo. The starting material was peripheral blood, obtained in a trial of Ad26.COV2.S vaccine versus placebo. This sequence joins TRBV7-2 and TRBJ1-1; TRBD1 matches 7 bases. Written as DNA, the CDR3 is TGTGCCAGCAGCGCGAACAGGGGAGCCACTGAAGCTTTCTTT. The encoded protein is CASSANRGATEAFF.